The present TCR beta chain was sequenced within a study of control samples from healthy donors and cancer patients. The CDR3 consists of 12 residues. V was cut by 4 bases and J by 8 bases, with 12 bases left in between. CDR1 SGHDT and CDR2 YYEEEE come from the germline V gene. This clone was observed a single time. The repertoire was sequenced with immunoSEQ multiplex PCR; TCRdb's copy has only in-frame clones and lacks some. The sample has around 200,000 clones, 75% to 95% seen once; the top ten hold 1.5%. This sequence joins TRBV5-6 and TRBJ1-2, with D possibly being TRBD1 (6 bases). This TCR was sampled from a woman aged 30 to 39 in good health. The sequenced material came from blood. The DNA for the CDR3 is TGTGCCAGCAGCCCAAACAGGGACGGCTACACCTTC. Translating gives CASSPNRDGYTF.